Considering frequency, the clone carrying this T cell receptor (beta chain) is medium-sized. Total CD8+ T cells underwent enrichment via negative magnetic separation. This sample is drawn from a study of human CD8 memory T cell subsets. Germline V gene lookup returns CDR1 LNHDA and CDR2 SQIVND (reference sequence). CDR3 length: 15 residues. Investigators built TCR beta libraries using UMI-labeled 5' RACE. No DNA is given; TCRdb re-called the 5' RACE reads and lists each CDR3 protein once. The sample yields roughly 18,000 distinct CDR3 sequences, of which the top ten take up roughly 5%. This TCR was recovered from a human donor in good health. The source material was CD8+ T cells from PBMCs. This sequence joins TRBV19 and TRBJ2-2; there is no DNA to check the TCRdb D call of TRBD1. CDR3 loop: CASEPTGVNTGELFF.